This T cell receptor beta chain was identified during a study of beta chain features in type 1 diabetes. Findings and caveats of the study: These data did not resolve whether HLA type affects TCRB rearrangement. Researchers report that Type 1 diabetes patients had moderately but significantly shorter TCRB CDR3s across all four CD4+ subsets. cDNA-based sequencing might over-represent cells highly expressing TCR.

Germline V gene sequence: CDR1 SQVTM, CDR2 ANQGSEA. This CDR3 is built from 12 residues. Losses at the gene ends were 8 bases for V and 3 bases for J; bases not matched to a gene: 4. Reverse transcription of all isolated RNA meant that expressed TCRB transcripts were sequenced. TCRdb's copy holds only in-frame clones and misses some; the assay was immunoSEQ multiplex PCR. The sample lists more than 250,000 clones, about a fifth occurring once. This clone came up a few times. The target antigen is unknown. CD4+ naive, central memory, regulatory and stem cell-like memory cells were sorted via CD45RO/CCR7/CD25/CD127/CD95/CD27. Sorting gave populations that all exceeded 95% purity.

The TCR sequence derives from a woman in her thirties or forties with type 1 diabetes. The sample taken for sequencing was naive CD4+ T cells from blood. The V call is TRBV29-1, the J call TRBJ2-3; TRBD2 matches 8 bases. The CDR3 spells CSLRGGTDTQYF. DNA for the CDR3: TGCAGCCTCCGGGGGGGGACAGATACGCAGTATTTT.